These 8 T cell receptor beta chains were sequenced from one sample in a study of beta chain features in type 1 diabetes. TCRB transcripts that were expressed got sequenced, as all of the isolated RNA had been reverse transcribed. Profiled with immunoSEQ multiplex PCR; TCRdb holds only in-frame clones, not every one. Seen here are hundreds of thousands of clones, around 30% observed once, and the top ten hold 0.05% to 0.07%. The specimen sequenced was naive CD4+ T cells from blood. Source of these receptors: a young man in good health.

This clone was detected a few times. The chain is built from TRBV7-2 and TRBJ2-3; D assignment may be TRBD1 or TRBD2 (5 bases each). The V end was cut by 1 base, the J end by 0 bases, with 8 bases between. The CDR3 spans 15 residues. Germline-derived CDR1 and CDR2 are SGHTA and FQGNSA. The CDR3 protein is CASSLEGPSTDTQYF. The DNA of the CDR3 is TGTGCCAGCAGCTTAGAGGGACCAAGCACAGATACGCAGTATTTT.

There are a few counts of this clone. The chain employs TRBV30 and TRBJ2-1, with 7 bases that match TRBD1. The CDR3 is 15 residues long. The V gene's germline CDR1 is GTSNPN and CDR2 SVGIG (reference sequence). Trimming cost V 4 bases and J 7 bases; bases outside gene matches: 13. The CDR3 DNA is TGTGCCTGGACCTCGCGTCCGGTGACAGGGAATGAGCAGTTCTTC. This encodes CAWTSRPVTGNEQFF.

In the case of this clone: The sample holds other DNA sequences that translate to the same CDR3. The chain joins TRBV29-1 to TRBJ2-7; no clear D gene. CDR1 and CDR2 from the germline V gene are SQVTM and ANQGSEA. CDR3 length: 11 amino acids. Trimming shortened V by 6 bases and J by 6 bases, and 12 bases separated the two germline ends. CDR3 region: CSVATSGEQYF. As DNA, the CDR3 is TGCAGCGTGGCGACGTCGGGCGAGCAGTACTTC.

The chain is built from TRBV5-4 and TRBJ2-3; TRBD1 or TRBD2 may be the D gene (5 bases each). This CDR3 is 16 amino acids long. V lost 0 bases and J lost 5, with 16 bases in between. Germline CDR1 reads SGHNT; CDR2 reads YYREEE (reference sequence). The CDR3 nucleotides read TGTGCCAGCAGCTTGGCGGGGCCCCGGCCGGGAGATACGCAGTATTTT. Protein: CASSLAGPRPGDTQYF.

The V call is TRBV7-6, the J call TRBJ2-7; D uncertain. This CDR3 contains 16 residues. Germline-derived CDR1 and CDR2 are SGHVS and FNYEAQ. Trimming removed 1 base from V and 1 base from J, with 14 bases in between. The CDR3 reads CASSLVAAPGSYEQYF. DNA of the CDR3: TGTGCCAGCAGCTTAGTAGCAGCCCCTGGGTCCTACGAGCAGTACTTC.

This chain connects TRBV10-3 to TRBJ1-2; TRBD1 is a possible D gene (5 bases). CDR1 is ENHRY, CDR2 SYGVKD, per germline. V lost 5 bases and J lost 5, with 21 bases in between. This CDR3 is built from 16 residues. The CDR3 loop reads CAISYRDSASMYGYTF. CDR3 coding DNA: TGTGCCATCAGTTACCGTGACAGTGCCAGTATGTATGGCTACACCTTC.

The chain has TRBV2 and TRBJ2-5, with no clear D. The V end was cut by 5 bases, the J end by 0 bases, with 10 bases between. Germline-derived CDR1 and CDR2 are SNHLY and FYNNEI. The length of the CDR3 is 14 residues. This CDR3 is CASSRVTDQETQYF. DNA for the CDR3: TGTGCCAGCAGTCGCGTGACGGACCAAGAGACCCAGTACTTC. The variable domain in full, with the rest retrieved from reference TRBV2 and TRBJ2-5, is EPEVTQTPSHQVTQMGQEVILRCVPISNHLYFYWYRQILGQKVEFLVSFYNNEISEKSEIFDDQFSVERPDGSNFTLKIRSTKLEDSAMYFCASSRVTDQETQYFGPGTRLLVL.

There are a few counts of this clone. The chain carries TRBV14 and TRBJ1-2, with no clear D. Germline lookup yields CDR1 SGHDN and CDR2 FVKESK. The CDR3 is 21 residues long. Trimming cost V 3 bases and J 2 bases, with 31 bases left between them. CDR3 in amino acids: CASSHLRGRLLVKPSNYGYTF. The CDR3 DNA is TGTGCCAGCAGCCACCTAAGAGGAAGGCTGCTGGTTAAACCTTCAAACTATGGCTACACCTTC.